These 9 T cell receptor beta chains share one sample of origin, sequenced in a study of blood T cell repertoires in COVID-19. Sequencing used immunoSEQ multiplex PCR; TCRdb keeps in-frame clones, though not all of them. This table holds approximately 490,000 clones, 80% to 90% found once. Sequenced sample: PBMCs or T cells enriched from blood (not recorded which). These receptor sequences come from a woman in her fifties or sixties who had recovered from COVID-19.

The rearrangement joins TRBV5-6 to TRBJ1-1; D unclear. Germline CDR1 and CDR2: SGHDT and YYEEEE. This CDR3 region has 15 residues. Trimming removed 3 bases at V and 1 base at J, with 13 bases between. The CDR3 DNA reads TGTGCCAGCAGCTCTGTGGCATTACCGAACACTGAAGCTTTCTTT. It is translated as CASSSVALPNTEAFF. Together with reference TRBV5-6 and TRBJ1-1, the CDR3 gives the full variable domain: DAGVTQSPTHLIKTRGQQVTLRCSPKSGHDTVSWYQQALGQGPQFIFQYYEEEERQRGNFPDRFSGHQFPNYSSELNVNALLLGDSALYLCASSSVALPNTEAFFGQGTRLTVV.

The rearrangement links TRBV6-2 or TRBV6-3 to TRBJ2-7; tentative D call: TRBD2 (6 bases). V lost 6 bases and J 2 bases, leaving 14 bases between the germline ends. Per the germline V gene, CDR1 is MNHEY and CDR2 is SVGEGT. CDR3 length: 14 residues. Here the CDR3 DNA reads TGTGCCAGCAGCTTCTGGCGGGGTCCCTACGAGCAGTACTTC. This codes for CASSFWRGPYEQYF.

V is TRBV5-1 and J is TRBJ2-7; 8 bases match TRBD1. The germline CDR1 and CDR2 sequences are SGHRS and YFSETQ. There are 14 residues in the CDR3. V dropped 5 bases and J dropped 3; count of bases not matched to a gene: 7. CDR3 sequence reads: CASRMTGDNYEQYF. CDR3 DNA sequence: TGCGCCAGCAGAATGACAGGGGATAACTACGAGCAGTACTTC.

The chain couples TRBV5-8 to TRBJ2-7; D gene ambiguous. CDR1 SGHTS and CDR2 YDEGEE come from the germline V gene. V dropped 0 bases and J dropped 8 bases, with 15 bases sitting between them. This CDR3 is built from 14 residues. CDR3 sequence reads: CASSLENGLEQQYV. As DNA, the CDR3 is TGTGCCAGCAGCTTGGAAAACGGCCTAGAGCAGCAGTACGTC.

The J gene is TRBJ1-5, the V gene TRBV11-3; D gene ambiguous. In germline, CDR1 is SGHNT, CDR2 YENEEA. This CDR3 is built from 12 residues. Trimming took off 5 bases at V and 1 base at J, with 3 bases between the two ends. CDR3 region: CASSASNQPQHF. Here the CDR3 DNA reads TGTGCCAGCAGCGCGAGCAATCAGCCCCAGCATTTT.

This rearrangement joins TRBV14 to TRBJ1-1, with a tentative D call TRBD1 (6 bases). The CDR3 has 11 residues. Germline V gene sequence: CDR1 SGHDN, CDR2 FVKESK. V lost 8 bases and J lost 4, with 8 bases in between. This CDR3 reads CASGQFTEAFF. CDR3 nucleotide sequence: TGTGCCAGCGGACAGTTCACTGAAGCTTTCTTT. Together with reference TRBV14 and TRBJ1-1, the CDR3 gives the full variable domain: EAGVTQFPSHSVIEKGQTVTLRCDPISGHDNLYWYRRVMGKEIKFLLHFVKESKQDESGMPNNRFLAERTGGTYSTLKVQPAELEDSGVYFCASGQFTEAFFGQGTRLTVV.

The chain couples TRBV2 to TRBJ1-5; D not certain. Trimming pared 4 bases from V and 3 bases from J, leaving 7 bases between. There are 13 residues in the CDR3. Germline loops: CDR1 SNHLY, CDR2 FYNNEI. The CDR3 loop reads CASSGSYNQPQHF. The CDR3 DNA follows: TGTGCCAGCAGTGGGAGCTACAATCAGCCCCAGCATTTT.

The gene calls are TRBV3-1 (or the pseudogene TRBV3-2) and TRBJ1-2; 12 bases fit TRBD1. J was trimmed by 7 bases and V by 4 bases; bases with no gene match: 7. CDR3 length equals 15 residues. Germline V gene sequence: CDR1 LGHDT, CDR2 YNNKEL (reference sequence). The CDR3, as DNA: TGTGCCAGCAGCCTTTGGGACAGGGGGCGGTTTGGCTACACCTTC. This gives the protein CASSLWDRGRFGYTF.

V and J are TRBV3-1 (or the pseudogene TRBV3-2) and TRBJ2-1; 8 bases line up with TRBD2. The germline V gene has CDR1 LGHDT and CDR2 YNNKEL (reference sequence). This CDR3 is built from 14 residues. V was pared by 6 bases and J by 6 bases, with 7 bases of the junction left unmatched. CDR3 sequence reads: CASSFGLAVNEQFF. DNA of the CDR3: TGTGCCAGCAGTTTCGGACTAGCTGTCAATGAGCAGTTCTTC.